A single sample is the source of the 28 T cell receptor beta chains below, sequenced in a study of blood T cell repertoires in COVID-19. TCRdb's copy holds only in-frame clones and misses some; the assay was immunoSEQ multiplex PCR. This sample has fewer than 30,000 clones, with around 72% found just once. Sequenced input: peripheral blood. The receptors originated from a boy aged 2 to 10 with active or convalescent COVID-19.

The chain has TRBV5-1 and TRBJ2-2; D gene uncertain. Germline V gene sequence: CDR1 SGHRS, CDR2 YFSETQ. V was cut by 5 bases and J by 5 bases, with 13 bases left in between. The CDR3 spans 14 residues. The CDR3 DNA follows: TGCGCCAGCAGGTTCCGAGTCGAAACCGGGGAGCTGTTTTTT. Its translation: CASRFRVETGELFF.

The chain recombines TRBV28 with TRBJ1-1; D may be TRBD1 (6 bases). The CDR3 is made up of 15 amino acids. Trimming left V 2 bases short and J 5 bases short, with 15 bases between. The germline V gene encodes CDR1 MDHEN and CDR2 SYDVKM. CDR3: CASSLEGSRGTEAFF. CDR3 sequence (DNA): TGTGCCAGCAGTTTAGAGGGCTCAAGGGGGACTGAAGCTTTCTTT.

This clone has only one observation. Here the CDR3 reads CASSLPENTGELFF. CDR3 sequence (DNA): TGTGCCAGCAGCTTACCAGAGAACACCGGGGAGCTGTTTTTT. V and J are TRBV5-5 and TRBJ2-2; D is unresolved. Trimming shortened V by 2 bases and J by 1 base, and 6 bases separated the two germline ends. CDR3 size: 14 residues. Germline loops: CDR1 SGHKS, CDR2 YYEKEE (reference sequence).

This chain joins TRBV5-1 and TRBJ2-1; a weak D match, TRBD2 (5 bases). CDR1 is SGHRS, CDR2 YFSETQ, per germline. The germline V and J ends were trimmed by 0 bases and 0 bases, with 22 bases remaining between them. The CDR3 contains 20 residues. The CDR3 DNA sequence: TGCGCCAGCAGCTTGGACCAAAAAAGGCAACGGGCGGGCTCCTACAATGAGCAGTTCTTC. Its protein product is CASSLDQKRQRAGSYNEQFF.

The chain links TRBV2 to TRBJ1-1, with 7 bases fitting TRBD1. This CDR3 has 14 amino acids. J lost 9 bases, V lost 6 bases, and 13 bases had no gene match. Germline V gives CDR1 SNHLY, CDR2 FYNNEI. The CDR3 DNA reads TGTGCCAGCAGAGCCGCAGGGACAGATCGAAAAGCTTTCTTT. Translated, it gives CASRAAGTDRKAFF.

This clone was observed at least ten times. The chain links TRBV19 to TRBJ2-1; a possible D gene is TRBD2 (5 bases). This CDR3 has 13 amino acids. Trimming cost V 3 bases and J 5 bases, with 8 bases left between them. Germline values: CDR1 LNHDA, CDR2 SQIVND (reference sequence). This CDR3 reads CASSIVANNEQFF. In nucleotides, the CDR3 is TGTGCCAGTAGTATTGTAGCGAACAATGAGCAGTTCTTC.

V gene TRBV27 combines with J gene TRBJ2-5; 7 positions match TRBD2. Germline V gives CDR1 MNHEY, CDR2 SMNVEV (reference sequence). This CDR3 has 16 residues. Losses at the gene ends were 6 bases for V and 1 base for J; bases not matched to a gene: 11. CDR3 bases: TGTGCCAGCAGAACATTCCTGCGGGGGACCCAAGAGACCCAGTACTTC. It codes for CASRTFLRGTQETQYF.

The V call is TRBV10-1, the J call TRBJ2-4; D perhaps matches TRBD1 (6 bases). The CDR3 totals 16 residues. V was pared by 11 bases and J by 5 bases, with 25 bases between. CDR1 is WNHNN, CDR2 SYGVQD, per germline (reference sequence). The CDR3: CAPTINRAVGENIQYF. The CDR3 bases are TGCGCCCCCACTATTAACAGGGCCGTGGGAGAAAACATTCAGTACTTC.

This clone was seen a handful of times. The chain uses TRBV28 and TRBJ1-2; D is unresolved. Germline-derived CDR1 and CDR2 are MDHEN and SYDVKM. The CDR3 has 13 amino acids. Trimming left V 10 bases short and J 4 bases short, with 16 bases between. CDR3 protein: CATQTDTLYGYTF. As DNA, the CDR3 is TGTGCCACCCAAACCGACACCCTCTATGGCTACACCTTC.

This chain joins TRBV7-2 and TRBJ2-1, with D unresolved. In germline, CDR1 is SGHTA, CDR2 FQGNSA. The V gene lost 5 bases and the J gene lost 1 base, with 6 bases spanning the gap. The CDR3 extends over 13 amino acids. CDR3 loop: CASSPSSYNEQFF. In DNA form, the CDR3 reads TGTGCCAGCAGCCCGTCTTCCTACAATGAGCAGTTCTTC.

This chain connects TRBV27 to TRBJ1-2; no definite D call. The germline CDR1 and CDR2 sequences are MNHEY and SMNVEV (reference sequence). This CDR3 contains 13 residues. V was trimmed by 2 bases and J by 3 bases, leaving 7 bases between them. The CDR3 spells CASSLAVDYGYTF. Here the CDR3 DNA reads TGTGCCAGCAGTTTAGCGGTAGACTATGGCTACACCTTC.

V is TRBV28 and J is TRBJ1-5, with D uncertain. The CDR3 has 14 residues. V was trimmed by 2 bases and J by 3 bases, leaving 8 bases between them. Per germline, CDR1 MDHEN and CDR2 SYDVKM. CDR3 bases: TGTGCCAGCAGTTTAACGGGAAACAATCAGCCCCAGCATTTT. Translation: CASSLTGNNQPQHF.

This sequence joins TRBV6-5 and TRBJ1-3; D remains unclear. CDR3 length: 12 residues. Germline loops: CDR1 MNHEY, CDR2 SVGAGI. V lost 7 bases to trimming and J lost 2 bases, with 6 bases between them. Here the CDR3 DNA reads TGTGCCAGCACCGGGGCTGGAAACACCATATATTTT. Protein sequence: CASTGAGNTIYF.

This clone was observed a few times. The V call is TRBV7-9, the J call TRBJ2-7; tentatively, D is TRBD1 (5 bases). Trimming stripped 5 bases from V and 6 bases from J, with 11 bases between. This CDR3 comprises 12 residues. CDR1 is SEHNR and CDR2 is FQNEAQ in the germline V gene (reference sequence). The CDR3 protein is CASSRVTGEQYF. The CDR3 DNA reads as TGTGCCAGCAGCCGAGTAACAGGCGAGCAGTACTTC. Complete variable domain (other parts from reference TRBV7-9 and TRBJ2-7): DTGVSQNPRHKITKRGQNVTFRCDPISEHNRLYWYRQTLGQGPEFLTYFQNEAQLEKSRLLSDRFSAERPKGSFSTLEIQRTEQGDSAMYLCASSRVTGEQYFGPGTRLTVT.

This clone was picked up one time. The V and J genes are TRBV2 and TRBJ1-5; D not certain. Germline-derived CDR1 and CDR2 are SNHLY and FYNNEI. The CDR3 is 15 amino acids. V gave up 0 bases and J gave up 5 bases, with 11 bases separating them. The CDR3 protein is CASSEARGWYQPQHF. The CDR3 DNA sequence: TGTGCCAGCAGTGAAGCGCGGGGATGGTATCAGCCCCAGCATTTT.

The CDR3 coding sequence is TGTGCCAGCAGTTTAGGGCTAGCGGGAGGGCCTATGGGGCCAGATACGCAGTATTTT. Translated: CASSLGLAGGPMGPDTQYF. The V gene is TRBV28, the J gene TRBJ2-3, with 12 bases aligning to TRBD2. V shed 2 bases and J 4 bases; nucleotides not matched to a gene: 13. The CDR3 is 19 amino acids. Germline CDR1 is MDHEN and CDR2 is SYDVKM.

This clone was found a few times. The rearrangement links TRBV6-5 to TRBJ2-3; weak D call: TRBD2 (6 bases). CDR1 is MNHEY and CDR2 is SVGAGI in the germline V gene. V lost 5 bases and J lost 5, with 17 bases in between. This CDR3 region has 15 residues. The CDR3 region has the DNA TGTGCCAGCAGTCCTCGGGCGGGGACGGTAGATACGCAGTATTTT. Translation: CASSPRAGTVDTQYF.

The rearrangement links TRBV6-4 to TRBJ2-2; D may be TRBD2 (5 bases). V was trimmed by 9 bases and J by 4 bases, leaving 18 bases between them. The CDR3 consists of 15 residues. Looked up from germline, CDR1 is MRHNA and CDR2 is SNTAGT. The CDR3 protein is CARCKRAPTTGELFF. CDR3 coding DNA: TGTGCCAGGTGTAAGAGGGCACCGACCACCGGGGAGCTGTTTTTT.

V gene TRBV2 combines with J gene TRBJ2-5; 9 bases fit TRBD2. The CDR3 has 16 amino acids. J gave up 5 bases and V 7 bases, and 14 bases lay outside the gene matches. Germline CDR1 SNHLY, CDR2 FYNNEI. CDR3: CASITLGTSFVETQYF. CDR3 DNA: TGTGCCAGCATTACTCTCGGGACTAGCTTTGTGGAGACCCAGTACTTC.

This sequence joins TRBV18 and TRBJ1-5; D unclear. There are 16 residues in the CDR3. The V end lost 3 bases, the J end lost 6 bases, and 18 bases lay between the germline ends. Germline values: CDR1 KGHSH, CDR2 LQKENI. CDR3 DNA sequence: TGTGCCAGCTCACCGCCGACGGGGTTATTGCCTCAGCCCCAGCATTTT. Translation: CASSPPTGLLPQPQHF.

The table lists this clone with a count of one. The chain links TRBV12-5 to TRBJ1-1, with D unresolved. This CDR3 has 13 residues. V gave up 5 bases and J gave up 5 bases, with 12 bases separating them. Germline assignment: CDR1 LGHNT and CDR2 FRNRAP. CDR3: CASGLSTGTEAFF. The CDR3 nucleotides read TGTGCTAGTGGTCTATCGACGGGGACTGAAGCTTTCTTT.

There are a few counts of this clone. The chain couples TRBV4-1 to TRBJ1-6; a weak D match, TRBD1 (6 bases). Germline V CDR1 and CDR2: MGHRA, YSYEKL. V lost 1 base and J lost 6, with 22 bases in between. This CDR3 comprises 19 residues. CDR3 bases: TGCGCCAGCAGCCAAGGACGGGACACCACCGCTATTGTTAATTCACCCCTCCACTTT. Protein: CASSQGRDTTAIVNSPLHF.

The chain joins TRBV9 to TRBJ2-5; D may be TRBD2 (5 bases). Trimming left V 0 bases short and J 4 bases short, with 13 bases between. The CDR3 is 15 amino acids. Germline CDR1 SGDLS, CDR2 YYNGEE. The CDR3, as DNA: TGTGCCAGCAGCGTAGCTACTCGGGGATCAGAGACCCAGTACTTC. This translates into CASSVATRGSETQYF.

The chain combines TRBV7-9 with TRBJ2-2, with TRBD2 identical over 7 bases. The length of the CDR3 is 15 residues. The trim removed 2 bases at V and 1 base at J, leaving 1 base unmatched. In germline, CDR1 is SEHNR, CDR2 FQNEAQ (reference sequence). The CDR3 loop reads CASSLRGVNTGELFF. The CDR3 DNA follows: TGTGCCAGCAGCTTACGGGGGGTGAACACCGGGGAGCTGTTTTTT.

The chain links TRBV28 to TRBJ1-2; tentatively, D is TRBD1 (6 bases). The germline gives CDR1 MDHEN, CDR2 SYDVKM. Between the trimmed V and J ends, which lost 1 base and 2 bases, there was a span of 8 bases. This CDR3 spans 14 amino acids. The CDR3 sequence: CASSLYRANYGYTF. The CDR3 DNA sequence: TGTGCCAGCAGTTTATACAGGGCCAACTATGGCTACACCTTC.

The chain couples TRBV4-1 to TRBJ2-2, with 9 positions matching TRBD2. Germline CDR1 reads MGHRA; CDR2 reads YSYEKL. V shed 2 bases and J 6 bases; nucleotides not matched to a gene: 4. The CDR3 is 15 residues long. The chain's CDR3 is CASSQPAGGPGELFF. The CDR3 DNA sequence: TGCGCCAGCAGCCAACCAGCGGGGGGCCCCGGGGAGCTGTTTTTT.

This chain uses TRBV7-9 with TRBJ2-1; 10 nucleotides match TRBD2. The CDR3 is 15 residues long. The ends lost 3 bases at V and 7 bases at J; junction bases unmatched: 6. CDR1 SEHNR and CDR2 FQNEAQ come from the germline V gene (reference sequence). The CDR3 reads CASSLSSGGINEQFF. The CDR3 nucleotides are TGTGCCAGCAGCTTGTCTAGCGGGGGCATAAATGAGCAGTTCTTC.

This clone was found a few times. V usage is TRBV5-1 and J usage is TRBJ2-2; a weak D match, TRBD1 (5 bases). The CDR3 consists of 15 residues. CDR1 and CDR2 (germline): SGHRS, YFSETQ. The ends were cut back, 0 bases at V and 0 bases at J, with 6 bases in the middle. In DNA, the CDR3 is TGCGCCAGCAGCTTGGGACAGACGAACACCGGGGAGCTGTTTTTT. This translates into CASSLGQTNTGELFF.